Only one count was recorded for the clone carrying this TCR beta chain. What it binds is unknown. Trimming removed 3 bases at V and 4 bases at J, with 7 bases between. The CDR3 has 13 amino acids. Germline CDR1 and CDR2: SGHTA and FQGTGA. Authors' methods: ImmunoSEQ yielded junction-only sequences lacking quality scores, so filtering differed. Clones were read by immunoSEQ multiplex PCR, and TCRdb kept only the in-frame ones, dropping some. The D gene and trimming were derived from the DNA, and the V and J assignments and clone size from that table. The sample lists 490,000 or so clones, less than 80% occurring once. This specimen belongs to a study of shared clonotypes between healthy human individuals. Study results and caveats: Blood was the only sampled material, and tissue repertoires likely differ.

The J gene is TRBJ2-1, the V gene TRBV7-3; no clear D. Material for sequencing was PBMCs. This receptor was identified in a middle-aged woman in good health. Some clones in this sample may be carry-over from other donors' samples. DNA of the CDR3: TGTGCCAGCAGCTTGAACGCTTACAATGAGCAGTTCTTC. This sequence encodes CASSLNAYNEQFF.